The sequence of this TCR beta chain was determined in a study of CD8 T cells in Susac syndrome. The CDR3 length is 16 residues. In germline, CDR1 is SGHDT, CDR2 YYEEEE. Trimming took 0 bases from V and 5 from J; bases not matched to a gene: 9. Random-hexamer reverse transcription was applied to roughly 0.5 to 1 ug RNA. The immunoSEQ assay covered 54 Vbeta and 13 Jbeta segments for CDR3. One entry per CDR3 protein results from TCRdb running MiXCR on the immunoSEQ multiplex PCR reads. The sample has 100,000 to 150,000 distinct CDR3 sequences; under 96% are singletons. Sequences were obtained from CD4+ T cells from PBMCs. V gene TRBV5-6 combines with J gene TRBJ2-7; 9 bases match TRBD2. The TCR originated in a human donor with Susac syndrome. DNA of the CDR3: TGTGCCAGCAGCTTGGCTAGCGGGACCCTCTCTCACGAGCAGTACTTC. As protein: CASSLASGTLSHEQYF.